The clone carrying this T cell receptor beta chain was seen a single time. Its target is not known. The sample comes from a study of cytomegalovirus exposure and HLA in healthy donors. Study-level results: Among immune exposure information, only CMV serostatus was available.

These donors counted as nominally healthy when sampled, but unrecorded immune exposures were likely. Germline-derived CDR1 and CDR2 are MNHEY and SVGAGI. V was pared by 4 bases and J by 8 bases, with 14 bases between. The CDR3 consists of 14 residues. PCR employed 60 Vbeta and 13 Jbeta primers. Original processing methods: Unique TCR beta chains totaled roughly 80 million in a later count, with roughly 10 million of them shared. The method was immunoSEQ multiplex PCR; TCRdb's version includes in-frame clones alone and lacks a portion of them. The V and J calls and clone size are taken from that table; D and trimming were inferred from the DNA. Altogether about 55,000 clones are present, over 55% being singletons, with the ten largest covering under 45%.

Sequences were obtained from PBMCs. This TCR was sampled from a man between 35 and 55 years old in good health and CMV-seropositive. The chain recombines TRBV6-5 with TRBJ1-4, with D perhaps TRBD1 (5 bases). CDR3 sequence reads: CASSFSLGGEKLFF. Written as DNA, the CDR3 is TGTGCCAGCAGTTTCTCGCTCGGGGGGGAAAAACTGTTTTTT.